These T cell receptor beta chains were read from a single sample in a study of T cell responses to AZD1222 COVID-19 vaccine. Sequencing was performed with immunoSEQ multiplex PCR; in TCRdb, only in-frame clones are kept and a portion is missing. Among roughly 140,000 clones listed, roughly 91% were seen once. This sample comprised peripheral blood, obtained on day 0 of AZD1222 vaccination. The receptors were gathered from an adult in good health. The conserved cysteine and the conserved F or W are not part of the CDR3 here. The order of the fields is clone size, J gene, CDR3 length, D gene, V gene, CDR3 protein. The D gene is left open where the match is weak. Clone size is shown for a subset of rows, as once, few, many or a class of expanded clone.

size: -; J: TRBJ1-1; length: 11; D: -; V: TRBV9; CDR3: ASSVEPTAEAF
size: -; J: TRBJ1-4; length: 12; D: -; V: TRBV25-1; CDR3: ASSETGPNEKLF
size: -; J: TRBJ2-1; length: 11; D: -; V: TRBV11-3; CDR3: ASSPGFNNEQF
size: -; J: TRBJ2-7; length: 10; D: -; V: TRBV12-3/TRBV12-4; CDR3: ASSSVVGEQY
size: once; J: TRBJ1-1; length: 12; D: -; V: TRBV30; CDR3: AWRPPGLNTEAF
size: -; J: TRBJ1-1; length: 12; D: -; V: TRBV5-1; CDR3: ASSLGQPNTEAF
size: once; J: TRBJ2-7; length: 16; D: TRBD2; V: TRBV6-1; CDR3: ASSEAKGIAGGTQEQY
size: -; J: TRBJ2-2; length: 12; D: -; V: TRBV4-1; CDR3: ASSLSGNTGELF
size: -; J: TRBJ1-2; length: 14; D: -; V: TRBV7-8; CDR3: ASSLDARATNYGYT
size: -; J: TRBJ1-1; length: 15; D: -; V: TRBV5-1; CDR3: ASSTGYGGGVNTEAF
size: -; J: TRBJ1-1; length: 9; D: -; V: TRBV12-3/TRBV12-4; CDR3: ASSFGSEAF
size: few; J: TRBJ1-2; length: 14; D: -; V: TRBV24-1; CDR3: ATSDSSGGVSYGYT
size: once; J: TRBJ2-3; length: 12; D: -; V: TRBV6-2/TRBV6-3; CDR3: ASSYGGDTDTQY
size: few; J: TRBJ1-1; length: 11; D: -; V: TRBV4-3; CDR3: ASSQVDGGEAF
size: -; J: TRBJ1-4; length: 12; D: -; V: TRBV25-1; CDR3: ASSEEFRGKKLF
size: -; J: TRBJ2-2; length: 14; D: -; V: TRBV7-2; CDR3: ASSLAVGSNTGELF
size: -; J: TRBJ1-2; length: 11; D: -; V: TRBV12-3/TRBV12-4; CDR3: ASTSQGSYGYT
size: -; J: TRBJ2-5; length: 13; D: -; V: TRBV7-8; CDR3: ASSLVPEGAETQY
size: -; J: TRBJ1-3; length: 12; D: -; V: TRBV12-5; CDR3: ASGPRVGGNTIY
size: once; J: TRBJ1-2; length: 13; D: TRBD1; V: TRBV11-2; CDR3: ASSLVGQAIYGYT
size: -; J: TRBJ1-1; length: 14; D: TRBD1; V: TRBV3-1/TRBV3-2; CDR3: ASSLLGQGVQAEAF
size: -; J: TRBJ1-5; length: 12; D: -; V: TRBV15; CDR3: ATSELGDNQPQH
size: once; J: TRBJ2-1; length: 12; D: TRBD2; V: TRBV6-2/TRBV6-3; CDR3: ASSPGTRSNEQF
size: once; J: TRBJ1-1; length: 12; D: -; V: TRBV6-5; CDR3: ASSKTGGGTEAF
size: -; J: TRBJ2-3; length: 14; D: -; V: TRBV5-1; CDR3: ASSLSQGFSTDTQY
size: -; J: TRBJ2-1; length: 13; D: TRBD2; V: TRBV5-1; CDR3: ASSGSGTSYNEQF
size: -; J: TRBJ2-5; length: 19; D: TRBD2; V: TRBV9; CDR3: ASSPHISAGLAGGPQETQY
size: -; J: TRBJ2-1; length: 13; D: -; V: TRBV11-2; CDR3: ASSLAVPLSNEQF
size: -; J: TRBJ1-1; length: 12; D: -; V: TRBV7-9; CDR3: ASSPPGANTEAF
size: -; J: TRBJ2-7; length: 14; D: -; V: TRBV9; CDR3: ASSVVSDWGAGEQY
size: -; J: TRBJ2-7; length: 9; D: -; V: TRBV18; CDR3: ASSPDYEQY
size: -; J: TRBJ1-2; length: 12; D: TRBD1; V: TRBV30; CDR3: AWSPNRGHRGYT
size: once; J: TRBJ2-7; length: 11; D: -; V: TRBV5-1; CDR3: ASSLGASREQY
size: -; J: TRBJ1-4; length: 11; D: -; V: TRBV20-1; CDR3: SASWGREEKLF
size: -; J: TRBJ2-1; length: 13; D: TRBD2; V: TRBV29-1; CDR3: SVGGAGGLNNEQF
size: -; J: TRBJ1-2; length: 13; D: -; V: TRBV19; CDR3: ASSIFGAGNYGYT
size: few; J: TRBJ2-1; length: 14; D: -; V: TRBV7-9; CDR3: ASSSPARQIYNEQF
size: -; J: TRBJ2-2; length: 15; D: -; V: TRBV4-2; CDR3: ASSQGLGARGTGELF
size: -; J: TRBJ2-5; length: 13; D: -; V: TRBV6-5; CDR3: ASSYDSSSGETQY